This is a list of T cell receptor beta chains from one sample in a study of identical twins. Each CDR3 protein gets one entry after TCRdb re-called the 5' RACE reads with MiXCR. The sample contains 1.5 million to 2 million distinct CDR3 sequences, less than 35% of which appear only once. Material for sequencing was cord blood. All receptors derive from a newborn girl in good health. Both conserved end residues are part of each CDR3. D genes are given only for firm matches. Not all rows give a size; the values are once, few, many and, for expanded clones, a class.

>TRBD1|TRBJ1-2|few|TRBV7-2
CASSLVRGHYGYTF
TGTGCCAGCAGCTTAGTCAGGGGGCACTATGGCTACACCTTC
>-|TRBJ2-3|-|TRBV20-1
CSARPTRIQGYTDTQYF
TGCAGTGCTAGGCCCACCCGTATACAGGGATATACAGATACGCAGTATTTT
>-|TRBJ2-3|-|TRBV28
CASSVLRGSDTQYF
TGTGCCAGCAGTGTGTTGAGGGGCTCAGATACGCAGTATTTT
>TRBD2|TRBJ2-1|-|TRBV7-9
CASSLMAGGSYNEQFF
TGTGCCAGCAGCTTAATGGCGGGGGGTTCCTACAATGAGCAGTTCTTC
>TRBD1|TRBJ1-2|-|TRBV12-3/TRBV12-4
CASSFGQGHGYTF
TGTGCCAGCAGTTTCGGACAGGGACATGGCTACACCTTC
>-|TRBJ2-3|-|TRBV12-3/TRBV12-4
CASSLRGSDAQYF
TGTGCCAGCAGTTTAAGGGGATCAGATGCGCAGTATTTT
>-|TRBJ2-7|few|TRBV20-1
CSARTGSRVNEQYF
TGCAGTGCTAGAACTGGATCAAGGGTCAACGAGCAGTACTTC
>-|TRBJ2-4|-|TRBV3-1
CASSQVAGWNIQYF
TGTGCCAGCAGCCAAGTGGCAGGGTGGAACATTCAGTACTTC
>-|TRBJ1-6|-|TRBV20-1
CSARRTPLGYSPLHF
TGCAGTGCTAGAAGGACCCCACTAGGTTATTCACCCCTCCACTTT
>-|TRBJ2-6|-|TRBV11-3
CASMTGLNSGANVLTF
TGTGCCAGCATGACAGGCCTTAACTCTGGGGCCAACGTCCTGACTTTC
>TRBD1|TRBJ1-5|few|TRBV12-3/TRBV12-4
CASSLGWTGGGQPQHF
TGTGCCAGCAGTTTAGGATGGACAGGGGGCGGTCAGCCCCAGCATTTT
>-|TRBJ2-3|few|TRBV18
CASSPLSGTPTKDTQYF
TGTGCCAGCTCACCTCTATCCGGGACTCCAACCAAAGATACGCAGTATTTT
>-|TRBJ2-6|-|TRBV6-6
CASWGRGRSSGANVLTF
TGTGCCAGCTGGGGCCGGGGGCGAAGCTCTGGGGCCAACGTCCTGACTTTC
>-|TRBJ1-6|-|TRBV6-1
CASRDPKAPLHF
TGTGCCAGCAGAGATCCAAAGGCACCCCTCCACTTT
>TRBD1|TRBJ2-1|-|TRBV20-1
CSASPGTGANEQFF
TGCAGTGCTAGCCCCGGGACAGGGGCCAATGAGCAGTTCTTC
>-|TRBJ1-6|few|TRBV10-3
CAIRGKDNSPLHF
TGTGCCATCCGGGGGAAGGATAATTCACCCCTCCACTTT
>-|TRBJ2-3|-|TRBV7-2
CASILGADTRYF
TGTGCCAGCATCTTAGGGGCAGATACGCGGTATTTT
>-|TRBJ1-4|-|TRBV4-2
CASSQVRQGRASATNEKLFF
TGTGCCAGCAGCCAGGTTCGGCAGGGAAGAGCATCCGCAACTAATGAAAAACTGTTTTTT
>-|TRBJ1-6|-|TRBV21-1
CASSPRDREHSPLHF
TGTGCCAGCAGCCCTCGGGACAGGGAACATTCACCCCTCCACTTT
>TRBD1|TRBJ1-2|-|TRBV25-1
CASFSGGKVGYTF
TGTGCCAGTTTCTCAGGGGGAAAGGTTGGCTACACCTTC
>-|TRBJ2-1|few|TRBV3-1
CASSQGWGPYNEQFF
TGTGCCAGCAGCCAAGGTTGGGGACCCTACAATGAGCAGTTCTTC
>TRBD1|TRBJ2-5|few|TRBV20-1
CSANADRGVLETQYF
TGCAGTGCCAACGCGGACAGGGGAGTGCTAGAGACCCAGTACTTC
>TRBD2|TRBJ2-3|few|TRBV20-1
CSARPHLAGGLLDTQYF
TGCAGTGCTAGACCACACCTAGCGGGAGGGCTTCTGGATACGCAGTATTTT
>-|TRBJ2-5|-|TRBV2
CASSESPIEYF
TGTGCCAGCAGTGAAAGTCCGATAGAGTACTTC
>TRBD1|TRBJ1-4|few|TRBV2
CASTRTGSNEKLFF
TGTGCCAGCACCCGGACAGGGAGTAATGAAAAACTGTTTTTT
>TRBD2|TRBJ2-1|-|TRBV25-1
CASSGSGRPYNEQFF
TGTGCCAGCAGTGGAAGCGGGAGGCCCTACAATGAGCAGTTCTTC
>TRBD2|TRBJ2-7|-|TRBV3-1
CASNLAGVYEQYF
TGTGCCAGCAACCTAGCGGGAGTCTACGAGCAGTACTTC
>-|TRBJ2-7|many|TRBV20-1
CSASTPKVDYEQYF
TGCAGTGCTAGCACGCCTAAAGTGGACTACGAGCAGTACTTC
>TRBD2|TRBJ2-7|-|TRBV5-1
CASSWGASGAYEQYF
TGCGCCAGCAGCTGGGGAGCTAGCGGGGCCTACGAGCAGTACTTC
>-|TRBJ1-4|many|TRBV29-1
CSVERAPNEKLFF
TGCAGCGTTGAGAGGGCACCTAATGAAAAACTGTTTTTT
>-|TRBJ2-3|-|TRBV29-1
CSVCGDTQYF
TGCAGCGTCTGTGGGGATACGCAGTATTTT
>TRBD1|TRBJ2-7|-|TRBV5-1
CASSPRDRGREQYF
TGCGCCAGCAGCCCACGGGACAGGGGGCGAGAGCAGTACTTC
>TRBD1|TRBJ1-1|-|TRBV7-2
CASSLGRQGWKAFF
TGTGCCAGCAGCTTAGGACGACAGGGATGGAAAGCTTTCTTT
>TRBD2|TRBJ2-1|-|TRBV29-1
CSVASGGPGAFSYNEQFF
TGCAGCGTTGCGAGCGGGGGGCCAGGGGCCTTCTCCTACAATGAGCAGTTCTTC
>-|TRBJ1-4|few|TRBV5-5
CASSLSAGPNEKLFF
TGTGCCAGCAGCTTGTCGGCAGGGCCTAATGAAAAACTGTTTTTT
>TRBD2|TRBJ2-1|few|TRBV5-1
CASSQRTSGRMHNEQFF
TGCGCCAGCAGTCAGAGAACTAGCGGGAGGATGCACAATGAGCAGTTCTTC
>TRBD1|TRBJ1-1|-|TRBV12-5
CASGSRQGGTEAFF
TGTGCTAGTGGATCAAGACAGGGGGGCACTGAAGCTTTCTTT
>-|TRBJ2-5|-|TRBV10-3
CAISGSNEQYF
TGTGCCATCAGTGGTAGCAATGAGCAGTACTTC
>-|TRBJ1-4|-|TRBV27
CASSLYGVGRGEKLFF
TGTGCCAGCAGTTTATATGGGGTGGGTAGGGGTGAAAAACTGTTTTTT
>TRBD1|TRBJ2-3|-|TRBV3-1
CASSQGDRGPDTQYF
TGTGCCAGCAGCCAGGGGGACAGGGGTCCAGATACGCAGTATTTT
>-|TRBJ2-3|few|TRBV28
CASSHPTGGTYTDTQYF
TGTGCCAGCAGTCATCCGACTGGCGGAACCTACACAGATACGCAGTATTTT
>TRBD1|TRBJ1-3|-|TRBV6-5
CASSHRTGTSSGNTIYF
TGTGCCAGCAGTCACCGGACAGGAACGAGCTCTGGAAACACCATATATTTT
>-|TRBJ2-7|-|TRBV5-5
CASSPKNTYEQYF
TGTGCCAGCAGCCCAAAAAACACCTACGAGCAGTACTTC
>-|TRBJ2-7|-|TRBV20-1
CSAIRYSSLIYEQYF
TGCAGTGCGATCAGATACAGTTCCCTTATCTACGAGCAGTACTTC
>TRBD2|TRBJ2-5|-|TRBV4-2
CASSQDWTSGRETQYF
TGTGCCAGCAGCCAAGATTGGACTAGCGGGAGAGAGACCCAGTACTTC
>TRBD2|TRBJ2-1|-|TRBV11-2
CASSLKPSGRYNEQFF
TGTGCCAGCAGCTTAAAACCTAGCGGGCGATACAATGAGCAGTTCTTC
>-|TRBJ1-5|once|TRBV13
CVSSLGWQPQHF
TGTGTCAGCAGCTTGGGATGGCAGCCCCAGCATTTT
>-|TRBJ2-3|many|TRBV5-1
CASSLTAVSTDTQYF
TGCGCCAGCAGCTTGACGGCGGTTAGCACAGATACGCAGTATTTT
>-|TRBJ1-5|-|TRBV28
CASSGAGLNQPQHF
TGTGCCAGCAGTGGCGCAGGGCTCAATCAGCCCCAGCATTTT